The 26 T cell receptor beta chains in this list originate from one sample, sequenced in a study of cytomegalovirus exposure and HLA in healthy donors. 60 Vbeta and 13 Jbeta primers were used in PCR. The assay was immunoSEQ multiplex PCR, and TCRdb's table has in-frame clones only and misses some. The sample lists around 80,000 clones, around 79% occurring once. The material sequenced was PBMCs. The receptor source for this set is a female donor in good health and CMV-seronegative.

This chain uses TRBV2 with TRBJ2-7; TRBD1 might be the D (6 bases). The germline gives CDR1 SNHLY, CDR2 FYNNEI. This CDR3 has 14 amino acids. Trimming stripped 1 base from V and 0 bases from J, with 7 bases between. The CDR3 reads CASSEGTDSYEQYF. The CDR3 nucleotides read TGTGCCAGCAGTGAAGGGACAGACTCCTACGAGCAGTACTTC.

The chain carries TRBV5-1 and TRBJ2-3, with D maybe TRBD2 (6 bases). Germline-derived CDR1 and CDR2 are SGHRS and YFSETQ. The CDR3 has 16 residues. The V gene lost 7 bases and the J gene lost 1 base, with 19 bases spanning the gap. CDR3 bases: TGCGCCAGCGCCTTCTCCGGGGAGCGGGGCACAGATACGCAGTATTTT. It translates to CASAFSGERGTDTQYF.

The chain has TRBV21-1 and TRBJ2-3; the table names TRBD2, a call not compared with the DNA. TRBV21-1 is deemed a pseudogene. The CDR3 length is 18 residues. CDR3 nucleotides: TGTGCCAGCAGCAAAGACGGGACTAGCGGGAGGAGCACAGATACGCAGTATTTT. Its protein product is CASSKDGTSGRSTDTQYF.

CDR3 sequence reads: CASSPSGSSYNEQFF. CDR3 nucleotides: TGTGCCAGCAGCCCTAGCGGGAGCTCCTACAATGAGCAGTTCTTC. This chain connects TRBV6-6 to TRBJ2-1; 10 bases map to TRBD2. The germline gives CDR1 MNHNY, CDR2 SVGAGI (reference sequence). Trimming cost V 6 bases and J 0 bases; bases outside gene matches: 2. This CDR3 spans 15 amino acids.

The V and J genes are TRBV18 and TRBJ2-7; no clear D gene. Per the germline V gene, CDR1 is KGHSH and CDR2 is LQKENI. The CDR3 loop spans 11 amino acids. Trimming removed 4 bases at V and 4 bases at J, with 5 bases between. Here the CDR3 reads CASSQQYEQYF. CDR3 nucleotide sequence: TGTGCCAGCTCACAACAATACGAGCAGTACTTC.

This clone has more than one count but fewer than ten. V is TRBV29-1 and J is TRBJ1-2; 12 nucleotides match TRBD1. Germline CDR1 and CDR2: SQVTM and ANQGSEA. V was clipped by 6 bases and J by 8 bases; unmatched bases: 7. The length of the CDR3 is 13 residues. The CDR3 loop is CSVGTGGVRGYTF. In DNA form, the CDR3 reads TGCAGCGTGGGGACAGGGGGCGTGAGGGGCTACACCTTC.

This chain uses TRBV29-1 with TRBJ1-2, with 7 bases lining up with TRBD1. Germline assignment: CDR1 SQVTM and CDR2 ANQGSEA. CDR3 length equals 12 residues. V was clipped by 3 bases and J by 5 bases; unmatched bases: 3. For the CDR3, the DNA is TGCAGCGTTGACGCAGGGGGGTATGGCTACACCTTC. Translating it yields CSVDAGGYGYTF.

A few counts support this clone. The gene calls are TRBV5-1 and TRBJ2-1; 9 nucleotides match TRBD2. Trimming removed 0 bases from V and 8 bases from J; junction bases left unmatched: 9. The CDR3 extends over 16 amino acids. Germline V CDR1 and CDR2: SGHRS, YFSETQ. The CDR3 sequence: CASSLVPAGGIYEQFF. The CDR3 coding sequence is TGCGCCAGCAGCTTGGTTCCCGCGGGAGGGATCTATGAGCAGTTCTTC.

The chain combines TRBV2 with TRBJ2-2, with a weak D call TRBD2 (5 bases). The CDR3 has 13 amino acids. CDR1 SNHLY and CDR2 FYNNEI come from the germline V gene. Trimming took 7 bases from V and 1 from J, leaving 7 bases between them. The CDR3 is CASNGLNTGELFF. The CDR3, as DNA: TGTGCCAGCAACGGACTGAACACCGGGGAGCTGTTTTTT.

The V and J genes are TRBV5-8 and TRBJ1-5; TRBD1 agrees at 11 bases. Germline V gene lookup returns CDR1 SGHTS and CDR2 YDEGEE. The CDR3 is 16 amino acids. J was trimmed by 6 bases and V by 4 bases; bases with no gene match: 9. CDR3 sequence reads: CASSADRGREGQPQHF. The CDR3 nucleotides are TGTGCCAGCAGCGCGGACAGGGGGCGCGAGGGTCAGCCCCAGCATTTT.

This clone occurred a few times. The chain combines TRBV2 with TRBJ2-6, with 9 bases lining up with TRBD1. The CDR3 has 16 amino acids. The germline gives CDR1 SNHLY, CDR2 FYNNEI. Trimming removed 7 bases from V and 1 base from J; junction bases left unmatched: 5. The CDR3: CASTETGGSGANVLTF. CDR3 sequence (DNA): TGTGCCAGCACGGAGACAGGGGGATCTGGGGCCAACGTCCTGACTTTC.

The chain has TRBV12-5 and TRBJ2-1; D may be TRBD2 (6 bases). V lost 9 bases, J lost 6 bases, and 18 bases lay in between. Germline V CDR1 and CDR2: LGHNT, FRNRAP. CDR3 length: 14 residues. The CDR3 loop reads CASAGSLATNEQFF. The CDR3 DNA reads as TGTGCTAGCGCCGGGAGTCTAGCGACCAATGAGCAGTTCTTC.

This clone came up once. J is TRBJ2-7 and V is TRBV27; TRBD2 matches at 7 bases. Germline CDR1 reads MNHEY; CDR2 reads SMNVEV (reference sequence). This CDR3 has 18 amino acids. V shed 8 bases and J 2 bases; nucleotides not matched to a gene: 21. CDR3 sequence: CASYPISGLGKGAYEQYF. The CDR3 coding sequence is TGTGCCAGCTATCCGATTAGCGGGCTCGGCAAAGGGGCCTACGAGCAGTACTTC.

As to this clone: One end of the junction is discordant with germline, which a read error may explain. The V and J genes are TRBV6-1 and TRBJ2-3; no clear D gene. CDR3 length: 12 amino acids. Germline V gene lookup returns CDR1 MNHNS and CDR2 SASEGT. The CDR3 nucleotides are TGTGCCAGCAGTGAAGCAAAGATGAGATATTTTTTC. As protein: CASSEAKMRYFF.

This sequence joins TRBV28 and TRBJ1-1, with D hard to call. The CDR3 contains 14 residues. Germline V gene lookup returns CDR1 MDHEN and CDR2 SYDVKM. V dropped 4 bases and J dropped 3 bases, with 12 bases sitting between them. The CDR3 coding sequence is TGTGCCAGCAGTTCCCTAGCGGGGTACACTGAAGCTTTCTTT. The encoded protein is CASSSLAGYTEAFF.

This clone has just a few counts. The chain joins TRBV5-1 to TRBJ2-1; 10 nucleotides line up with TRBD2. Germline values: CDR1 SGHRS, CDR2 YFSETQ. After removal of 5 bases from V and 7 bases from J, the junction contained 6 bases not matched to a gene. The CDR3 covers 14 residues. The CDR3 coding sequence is TGCGCCAGCAGGTCACTAGCGGGACCGAATGAGCAGTTCTTC. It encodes CASRSLAGPNEQFF.

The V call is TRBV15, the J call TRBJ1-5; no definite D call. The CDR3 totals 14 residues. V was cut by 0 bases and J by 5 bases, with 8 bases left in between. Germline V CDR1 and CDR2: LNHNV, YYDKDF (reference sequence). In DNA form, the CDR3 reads TGTGCCACCAGCAGAGATCCGGGTTATCAGCCCCAGCATTTT. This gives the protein CATSRDPGYQPQHF.

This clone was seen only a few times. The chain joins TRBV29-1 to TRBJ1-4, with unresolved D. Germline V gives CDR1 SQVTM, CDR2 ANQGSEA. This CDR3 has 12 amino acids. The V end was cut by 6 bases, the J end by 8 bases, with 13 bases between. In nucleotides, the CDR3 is TGCAGCGTCCTATCGAGCAGGGAAAAACTGTTTTTT. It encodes CSVLSSREKLFF.

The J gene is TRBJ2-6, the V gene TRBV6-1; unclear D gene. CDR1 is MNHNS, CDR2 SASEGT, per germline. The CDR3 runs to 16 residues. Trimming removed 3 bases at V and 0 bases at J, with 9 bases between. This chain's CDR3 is CASSDHILSGANVLTF. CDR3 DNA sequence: TGTGCCAGCAGTGATCACATCCTCTCTGGGGCCAACGTCCTGACTTTC.

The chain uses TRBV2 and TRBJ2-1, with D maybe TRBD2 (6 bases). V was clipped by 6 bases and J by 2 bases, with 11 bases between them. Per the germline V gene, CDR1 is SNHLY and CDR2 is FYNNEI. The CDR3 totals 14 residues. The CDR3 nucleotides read TGTGCCAGCAGGTCGACGGGAGCCTACAATGAGCAGTTCTTC. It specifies CASRSTGAYNEQFF. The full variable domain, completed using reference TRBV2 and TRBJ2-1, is EPEVTQTPSHQVTQMGQEVILRCVPISNHLYFYWYRQILGQKVEFLVSFYNNEISEKSEIFDDQFSVERPDGSNFTLKIRSTKLEDSAMYFCASRSTGAYNEQFFGPGTRLTVL.

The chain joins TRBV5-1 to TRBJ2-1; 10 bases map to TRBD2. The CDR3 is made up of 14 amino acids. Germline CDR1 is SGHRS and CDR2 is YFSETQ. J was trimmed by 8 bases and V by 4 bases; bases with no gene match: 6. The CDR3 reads CASSGSGRADEQFF. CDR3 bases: TGCGCCAGCAGCGGAAGCGGGAGGGCCGATGAGCAGTTCTTC.

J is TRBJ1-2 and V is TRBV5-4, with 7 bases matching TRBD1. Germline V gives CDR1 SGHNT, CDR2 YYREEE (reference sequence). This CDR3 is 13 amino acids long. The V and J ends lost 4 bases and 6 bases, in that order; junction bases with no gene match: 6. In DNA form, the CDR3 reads TGTGCCAGCAGCCTGGACAGGACAAATGGCTACACCTTC. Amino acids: CASSLDRTNGYTF.

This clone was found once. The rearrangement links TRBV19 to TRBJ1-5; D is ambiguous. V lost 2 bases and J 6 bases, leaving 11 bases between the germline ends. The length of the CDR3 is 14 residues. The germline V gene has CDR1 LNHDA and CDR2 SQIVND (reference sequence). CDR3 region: CASSIPPRGQPQHF. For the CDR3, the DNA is TGTGCCAGTAGTATACCCCCCCGGGGTCAGCCCCAGCATTTT.

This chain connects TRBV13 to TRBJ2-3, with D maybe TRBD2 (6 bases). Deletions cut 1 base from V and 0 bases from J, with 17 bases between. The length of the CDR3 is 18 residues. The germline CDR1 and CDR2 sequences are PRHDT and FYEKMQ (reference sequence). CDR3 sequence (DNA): TGTGCCAGCAGCTTAGCGGGTTGGGCGGGGCTTAGCACAGATACGCAGTATTTT. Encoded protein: CASSLAGWAGLSTDTQYF.

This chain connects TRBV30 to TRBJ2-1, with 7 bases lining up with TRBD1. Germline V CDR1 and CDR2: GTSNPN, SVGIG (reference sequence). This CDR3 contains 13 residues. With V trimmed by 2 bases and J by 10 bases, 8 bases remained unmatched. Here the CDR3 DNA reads TGTGCCTGGAGTTTTATCGACAGGGACGAGCAGTTCTTC. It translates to CAWSFIDRDEQFF.

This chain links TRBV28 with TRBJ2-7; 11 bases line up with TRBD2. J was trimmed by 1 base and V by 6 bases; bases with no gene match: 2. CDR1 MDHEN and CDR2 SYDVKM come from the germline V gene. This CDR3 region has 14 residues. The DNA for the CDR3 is TGTGCCAGCAGGACTAGCGGGGCATCCTACGAGCAGTACTTC. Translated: CASRTSGASYEQYF.